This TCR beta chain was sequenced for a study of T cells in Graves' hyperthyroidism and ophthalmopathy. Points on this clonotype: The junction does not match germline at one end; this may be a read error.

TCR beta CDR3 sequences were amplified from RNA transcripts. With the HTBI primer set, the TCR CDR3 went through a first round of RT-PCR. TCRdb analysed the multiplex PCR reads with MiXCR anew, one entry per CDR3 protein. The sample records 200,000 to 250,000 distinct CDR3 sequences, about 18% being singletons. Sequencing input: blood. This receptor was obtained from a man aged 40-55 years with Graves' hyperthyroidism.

The CDR3 DNA reads as TGTGCCAGCAGCCAAGCGGGGGAGCCCTACAGTGAGCAGTTCTTC. Amino acid sequence: CASSQAGEPYSEQFF. The chain couples TRBV7-9 to TRBJ2-1, with 8 bases identical to TRBD2. CDR1 and CDR2 from the germline V gene are SEHNR and FQNEAQ (reference sequence). This CDR3 region has 15 residues.